The 10 T cell receptor beta chains listed next were all sequenced from one sample in a study of blood T cell repertoires in COVID-19. TCRdb keeps only in-frame clones here, not all; method: immunoSEQ multiplex PCR. The sample comprises about 97,000 clones, about nine tenths of which are singletons, and 1.7% rests with the top ten. Sequenced: peripheral blood. The receptors were sampled from a man aged 55 to 69 with acute or convalescent COVID-19.

The chain carries TRBV2 and TRBJ1-5; D is possibly TRBD1 (5 bases). Germline assignment: CDR1 SNHLY and CDR2 FYNNEI. The CDR3 totals 14 residues. Deletions cut 4 bases from V and 3 bases from J, with 10 bases between. The CDR3 reads CASSGQGFNQPQHF. DNA for the CDR3: TGTGCCAGCAGTGGGCAGGGATTCAATCAGCCCCAGCATTTT.

This rearrangement joins TRBV27 to TRBJ2-7, with D possibly TRBD2 on 5 matching bases. V was cut by 3 bases and J by 2 bases, with 11 bases left in between. Germline lookup yields CDR1 MNHEY and CDR2 SMNVEV (reference sequence). The CDR3 consists of 14 residues. As DNA, the CDR3 is TGTGCCAGCAGTTTTGCGGCGGGCGCCTACGAGCAGTACTTC. Translating it yields CASSFAAGAYEQYF.

This clone was seen a single time. The chain links TRBV19 to TRBJ1-3; TRBD1 matches at 12 bases. The V and J ends lost 7 bases and 2 bases, in that order; junction bases with no gene match: 12. This CDR3 is built from 18 residues. Germline V gene data show CDR1 as LNHDA and CDR2 as SQIVND (reference sequence). This chain's CDR3 is CASTARDRGLITGNTIYF. CDR3 in DNA: TGTGCCAGTACCGCCCGGGACAGGGGGCTCATCACTGGAAACACCATATATTTT.

This clone occurred once. The chain carries TRBV3-1 (or the pseudogene TRBV3-2) and TRBJ1-1, with D possibly being TRBD1 (6 bases). Germline values: CDR1 LGHDT, CDR2 YNNKEL (reference sequence). The CDR3 runs 15 residues. V was clipped by 6 bases and J by 1 base, with 15 bases between them. The CDR3 reads CASRGWGQGNTEAFF. The CDR3 nucleotides read TGTGCCAGCAGGGGGTGGGGGCAGGGGAACACTGAAGCTTTCTTT.

The CDR3: CASSQDSLLNTEAFF. Written as DNA, the CDR3 is TGTGCCAGCAGCCAGGACAGCCTCTTGAACACTGAAGCTTTCTTT. The J gene is TRBJ1-1, the V gene TRBV5-4, with D possibly matching TRBD1 (6 bases). Between the trimmed V and J ends, which lost 4 bases and 0 bases, there was a span of 13 bases. The CDR3 runs 15 residues. The germline V gene has CDR1 SGHNT and CDR2 YYREEE (reference sequence).

The chain couples TRBV5-1 to TRBJ2-1, with 8 bases aligning to TRBD2. V gave up 4 bases and J gave up 0 bases; unmatched junction bases: 3. This CDR3 has 15 amino acids. Germline V gene sequence: CDR1 SGHRS, CDR2 YFSETQ. CDR3 sequence (DNA): TGCGCCAGCAGCGGGGGGACTAGCTCCTACAATGAGCAGTTCTTC. Translation: CASSGGTSSYNEQFF.

This clone has more than one count but fewer than ten. The J gene is TRBJ1-2, the V gene TRBV29-1; D is unresolved. Trimming cost V 6 bases and J 4 bases, with 24 bases left between them. The CDR3 loop spans 16 amino acids. Germline loops: CDR1 SQVTM, CDR2 ANQGSEA. The CDR3 protein is CSVPISQVVAGYGYTF. For the CDR3, the DNA is TGCAGCGTCCCGATTAGCCAGGTCGTCGCGGGCTATGGCTACACCTTC.

The V and J genes are TRBV6-5 and TRBJ1-5, with no clear D. The CDR3 sequence is 16 residues long. V was cut by 2 bases and J by 0 bases, with 11 bases left in between. CDR1 is MNHEY and CDR2 is SVGAGI in the germline V gene. The CDR3 nucleotides are TGTGCCAGCAGTTACCCCGACAAATATAGCAATCAGCCCCAGCATTTT. Residues: CASSYPDKYSNQPQHF.

The genes are TRBV6-5 and TRBJ1-4, with 10 bases matching TRBD1. This CDR3 is built from 15 residues. Germline CDR1 and CDR2: MNHEY and SVGAGI. J gave up 8 bases and V 4 bases, and 7 bases lay outside the gene matches. As DNA, the CDR3 is TGTGCCAGCAGTTCAACCGGGACAGGGGACGAAAAACTGTTTTTT. Translated, it gives CASSSTGTGDEKLFF.

The chain has TRBV29-1 and TRBJ1-5, with 10 nucleotides matching TRBD1. This CDR3 is 13 amino acids long. Germline CDR1 reads SQVTM; CDR2 reads ANQGSEA. Germline trimming cut 6 bases from V and 7 bases from J; bases unmatched to any gene: 6. The chain's CDR3 is CSVWTGGGQPQHF. The CDR3 DNA reads TGCAGCGTGTGGACAGGGGGTGGACAGCCCCAGCATTTT. Together with reference TRBV29-1 and TRBJ1-5, the CDR3 gives the full variable domain: SAVISQKPSRDICQRGTSLTIQCQVDSQVTMMFWYRQQPGQSLTLIATANQGSEATYESGFVIDKFPISRPNLTFSTLTVSNMSPEDSSIYLCSVWTGGGQPQHFGDGTRLSIL.